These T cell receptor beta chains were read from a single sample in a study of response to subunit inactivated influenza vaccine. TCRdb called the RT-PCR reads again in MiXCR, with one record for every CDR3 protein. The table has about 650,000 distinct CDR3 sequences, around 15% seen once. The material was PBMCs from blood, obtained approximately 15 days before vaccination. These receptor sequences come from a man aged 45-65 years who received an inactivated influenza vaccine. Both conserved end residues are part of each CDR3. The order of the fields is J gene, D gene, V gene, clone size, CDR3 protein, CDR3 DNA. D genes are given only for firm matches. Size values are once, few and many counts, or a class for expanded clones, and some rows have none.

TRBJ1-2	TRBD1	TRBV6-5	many	CASSLQGWGYGYTF	TGTGCCAGCAGTTTACAGGGGTGGGGCTATGGCTACACCTTC
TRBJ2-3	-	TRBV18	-	CASSLRTEGLTDTQYF	TGTGCCAGCTCCCTACGGACAGAAGGTCTCACAGATACGCAGTATTTT
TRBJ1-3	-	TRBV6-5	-	CASSYFPPSRQTGNTIYF	TGTGCCAGCAGTTACTTCCCCCCGTCGCGACAGACTGGAAACACCATATATTTT
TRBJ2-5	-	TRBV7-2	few	CASTKRRAWETQYF	TGTGCCAGCACCAAGAGGCGGGCCTGGGAGACCCAGTACTTC
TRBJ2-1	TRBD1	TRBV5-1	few	CASSPRVGTGNNEQFF	TGCGCCAGCAGCCCAAGGGTGGGGACAGGGAACAATGAGCAGTTCTTC
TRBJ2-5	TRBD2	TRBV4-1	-	CASSQVLSGNQRETQYF	TGCGCCAGCAGCCAAGTTCTTAGCGGGAATCAACGAGAGACCCAGTACTTC
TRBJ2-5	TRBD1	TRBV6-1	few	CASAGQGSGQETQYF	TGTGCCAGCGCGGGACAGGGCTCTGGGCAAGAGACCCAGTACTTC
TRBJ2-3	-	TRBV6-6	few	CASSYTPDTQYF	TGTGCCAGCAGTTACACTCCCGATACGCAGTATTTT
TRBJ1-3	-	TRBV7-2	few	CASSSNRASGNTIYF	TGTGCCAGCAGCTCAAACAGGGCCTCTGGAAACACCATATATTTT
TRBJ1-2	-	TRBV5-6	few	CASRLLFGGRGYGYTF	TGTGCCAGCAGACTGCTTTTTGGAGGGCGCGGCTATGGCTACACCTTC
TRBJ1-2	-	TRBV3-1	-	CASSQGLAGRYGYTF	TGTGCCAGCAGCCAAGGGTTGGCAGGGAGATATGGCTACACCTTC
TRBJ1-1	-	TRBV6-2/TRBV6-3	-	CASSYGGRNTEAFF	TGTGCCAGCAGTTACGGGGGCAGAAACACTGAAGCTTTCTTT
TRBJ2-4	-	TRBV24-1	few	CATSDLKDRDIQYF	TGTGCCACCAGTGATTTGAAAGATAGGGACATTCAGTACTTC
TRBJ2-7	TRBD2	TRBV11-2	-	CASSTGLAGISSYEQYF	TGTGCCAGCAGCACCGGACTAGCGGGGATCTCCTCCTACGAGCAGTACTTC
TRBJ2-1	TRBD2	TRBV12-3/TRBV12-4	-	CAISLQAGVRFF	TGTGCCATCAGTTTACAAGCGGGGGTGAGGTTCTTC
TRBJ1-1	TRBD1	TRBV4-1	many	CASSHSRTGVFEAFF	TGCGCCAGCAGCCACTCTCGGACAGGGGTCTTTGAAGCTTTCTTT
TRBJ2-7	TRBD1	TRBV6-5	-	CASSYSWTGEYEQYF	TGTGCCAGCAGTTACTCTTGGACAGGGGAATACGAGCAGTACTTC
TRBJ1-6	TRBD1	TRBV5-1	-	CASSLGDSSGSPLHF	TGCGCCAGCAGCTTGGGGGACAGCTCCGGGTCACCCCTCCACTTT
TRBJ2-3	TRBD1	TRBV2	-	CASSAPGTGSTDTQYF	TGTGCCAGCAGTGCGCCCGGGACAGGGTCAACAGATACGCAGTATTTT
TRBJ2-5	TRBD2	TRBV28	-	CASSLAIAGAQETQHF	TGTGCCAGCAGTTTGGCGATAGCGGGGGCACAAGAGACCCAGCACTTC
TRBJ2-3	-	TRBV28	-	CASAWRQRADTQYF	TGTGCCAGTGCGTGGCGTCAGCGCGCAGATACGCAGTATTTT
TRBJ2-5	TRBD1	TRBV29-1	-	CSVATGTGGETQYF	TGCAGCGTTGCGACCGGGACAGGAGGAGAGACCCAGTACTTC
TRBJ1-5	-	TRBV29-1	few	CSVGHDTDTQHF	TGCAGCGTTGGGCACGACACAGATACGCAGCATTTT
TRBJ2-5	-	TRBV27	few	CASSPLGAGETQYF	TGTGCCAGCAGTCCGCTAGGCGCTGGAGAGACCCAGTACTTC
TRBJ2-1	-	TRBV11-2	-	CASRHTYNEQFF	TGTGCCAGCAGGCATACCTACAATGAGCAGTTCTTC
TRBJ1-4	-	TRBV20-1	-	CSAKYRGSNEKLFF	TGCAGTGCCAAGTACCGGGGGTCTAATGAAAAACTGTTTTTT
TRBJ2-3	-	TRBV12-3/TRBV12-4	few	CASSLKRRNTDTQYF	TGTGCCAGCAGTTTGAAGCGCCGGAACACAGATACGCAGTATTTT
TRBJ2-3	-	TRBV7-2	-	CASSLVGGTTADTQYF	TGTGCCAGCAGCTTAGTTGGCGGAACGACGGCAGATACGCAGTATTTT
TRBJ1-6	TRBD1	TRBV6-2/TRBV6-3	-	CASSYSRTGKSPLHF	TGTGCCAGCAGTTACAGTAGGACAGGGAAGTCACCCCTCCACTTT
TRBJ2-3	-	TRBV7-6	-	CASSPSPTGRDTQYF	TGTGCCAGCAGCCCAAGCCCCACAGGGAGGGATACGCAGTATTTT
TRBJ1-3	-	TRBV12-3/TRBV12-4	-	CASSWVGAGNTIYF	TGTGCCAGCAGCTGGGTGGGGGCCGGAAACACCATATATTTT
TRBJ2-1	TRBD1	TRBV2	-	CASVVDRGSYNEQFF	TGTGCCAGCGTCGTAGACAGGGGATCCTACAATGAGCAGTTCTTC
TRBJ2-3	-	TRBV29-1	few	CSVRAGRTSTDTQYF	TGCAGCGTCCGCGCAGGGAGGACGAGCACAGATACGCAGTATTTT
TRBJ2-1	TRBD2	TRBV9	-	CASSTEPSGRNEQFF	TGTGCCAGCAGCACGGAGCCTAGCGGGAGGAATGAGCAGTTCTTC
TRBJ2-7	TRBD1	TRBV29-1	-	CSVAGQDSYEQYF	TGCAGCGTGGCCGGACAGGATTCCTACGAGCAGTACTTC
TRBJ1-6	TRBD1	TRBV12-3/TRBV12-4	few	CASSLGGTGLSPLHF	TGTGCCAGCAGTTTAGGCGGGACAGGGCTTTCACCCCTCCACTTT
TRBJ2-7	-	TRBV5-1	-	CASSSHQGPRYEQYF	TGCGCCAGCAGCTCTCATCAGGGCCCTCGCTACGAGCAGTACTTC
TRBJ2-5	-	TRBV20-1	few	CSARREPYQETQYF	TGCAGTGCTAGACGGGAACCGTACCAAGAGACCCAGTACTTC
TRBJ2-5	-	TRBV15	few	CATSRDLARGPETQYF	TGTGCCACCAGCAGAGATCTGGCCAGGGGCCCAGAGACCCAGTACTTC
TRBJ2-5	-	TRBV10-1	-	CASSESMTGEETQYF	TGCGCCAGCAGTGAGTCGATGACGGGAGAAGAGACCCAGTACTTC